The 22 T cell receptor beta chains given below trace back to one sample, sequenced in a study of blood T cell repertoires in COVID-19. Clones were read by immunoSEQ multiplex PCR, and TCRdb kept only the in-frame ones, dropping some. The table has some 70,000 clones, about 85% seen once. Input material: peripheral blood. The receptors were sampled from a woman aged 45-60 years with COVID-19, enrolled during active disease.

This clone was seen only a few times. The chain uses TRBV12-3 or TRBV12-4 and TRBJ2-4; D uncertain. This CDR3 region has 11 residues. The germline V and J ends were trimmed by 7 bases and 9 bases, with 10 bases remaining between them. DNA of the CDR3: TGTGCCAGCACCGCATCGGGCATTCAGTACTTC. Protein product: CASTASGIQYF.

J is TRBJ2-7 and V is TRBV11-1; 7 nucleotides align to TRBD1. Germline CDR1 is SGHAT and CDR2 is FQDESV (reference sequence). This CDR3 region has 14 residues. V was clipped by 5 bases and J by 2 bases; unmatched bases: 6. Here the CDR3 reads CASSRQGNTYEQYF. The CDR3 region has the DNA TGTGCCAGCAGCCGACAGGGAAATACCTACGAGCAGTACTTC.

This rearrangement joins TRBV7-2 to TRBJ2-7, with D possibly TRBD2 on 5 matching bases. V lost 9 bases, J lost 4 bases, and 16 bases lay in between. This CDR3 spans 13 amino acids. CDR1 is SGHTA and CDR2 is FQGNSA in the germline V gene. The CDR3 coding sequence is TGTGCCAGTTCAACGGAGGCGGCGTACGAGCAGTACTTC. Its protein product is CASSTEAAYEQYF.

The chain is built from TRBV5-4 and TRBJ2-3; D may be TRBD2 (5 bases). Germline V gene data show CDR1 as SGHNT and CDR2 as YYREEE (reference sequence). The V and J ends lost 4 bases and 8 bases respectively, with 8 bases between them. CDR3 length: 11 amino acids. The CDR3 spells CASSRGGTQYF. DNA of the CDR3: TGTGCCAGCAGCCGGGGTGGTACGCAGTATTTT.

The chain employs TRBV5-4 and TRBJ2-1; D might be TRBD1 (5 bases). V was cut by 2 bases and J by 7 bases, with 10 bases left in between. The CDR3 sequence is 13 residues long. Germline CDR1 is SGHNT and CDR2 is YYREEE (reference sequence). The CDR3 DNA reads as TGTGCCAGCAGCTTTCAGGGTAGGAATGAGCAGTTCTTC. Translated, it gives CASSFQGRNEQFF.

This chain joins TRBV19 and TRBJ1-1; no clear D. The V end lost 5 bases, the J end lost 1 base, and 11 bases lay between the germline ends. Germline V gene sequence: CDR1 LNHDA, CDR2 SQIVND (reference sequence). This CDR3 is built from 14 residues. CDR3 region: CASSLKRRNTEAFF. DNA for the CDR3: TGTGCCAGTAGTCTTAAGCGGAGGAACACTGAAGCTTTCTTT.

The chain employs TRBV14 and TRBJ2-5, with D tentatively TRBD1 (5 bases). Germline V gene data show CDR1 as SGHDN and CDR2 as FVKESK. The CDR3 runs to 15 residues. V was trimmed by 6 bases and J by 4 bases, leaving 18 bases between them. The CDR3 sequence is CASRPTAAPGETQYF. In nucleotides, the CDR3 is TGTGCCAGCAGACCGACAGCCGCCCCCGGAGAGACCCAGTACTTC.

The V gene is TRBV30, the J gene TRBJ2-3; tentatively, D is TRBD2 (6 bases). This CDR3 spans 14 amino acids. The germline V gene encodes CDR1 GTSNPN and CDR2 SVGIG (reference sequence). V lost 3 bases to trimming and J lost 2 bases, with 12 bases between them. CDR3 residues: CAWSPGLITDTQYF. The DNA of the CDR3 is TGTGCCTGGAGCCCGGGACTTATCACAGATACGCAGTATTTT.

The chain employs TRBV27 and TRBJ2-4, with D unclear. Germline CDR1 MNHEY, CDR2 SMNVEV (reference sequence). CDR3 length equals 14 residues. Deletions cut 5 bases from V and 6 bases from J, with 14 bases between. The CDR3, as DNA: TGTGCCAGCAGTCGACTGGATCGGCCAAACATTCAGTACTTC. Its protein product is CASSRLDRPNIQYF.

This clone is a singleton in its sample. This chain joins TRBV23-1 and TRBJ2-1; 7 nucleotides line up with TRBD2. TRBV23-1 is labeled an ORF, and its function is uncertain. The CDR3 sequence is 15 residues long. V lost 3 bases and J lost 8; bases outside the gene matches: 10. CDR3: CASSHRETSRDEQFF. Here the CDR3 DNA reads TGCGCCAGCAGTCATCGAGAGACTAGCCGGGATGAGCAGTTCTTC.

The chain combines TRBV27 with TRBJ2-7, with TRBD1 identical over 8 bases. V trimming: 5 bases; J trimming: 0 bases; junction bases outside the gene matches: 18. This CDR3 is built from 19 residues. Germline loops: CDR1 MNHEY, CDR2 SMNVEV (reference sequence). The CDR3, as DNA: TGTGCCAGCAGTCCTATTTCGGGACAGGCCCTTCTCAGCTCCTACGAGCAGTACTTC. Translation gives CASSPISGQALLSSYEQYF.

This chain uses TRBV5-6 with TRBJ2-7; a possible D gene is TRBD1 (5 bases). This CDR3 comprises 14 residues. Germline V gene sequence: CDR1 SGHDT, CDR2 YYEEEE. The germline V and J ends were trimmed by 4 bases and 5 bases, with 16 bases remaining between them. This chain's CDR3 is CASSLGVGFNEQYF. For the CDR3, the DNA is TGTGCCAGCAGCCTAGGGGTTGGGTTTAACGAGCAGTACTTC.

The gene calls are TRBV7-2 and TRBJ1-5; D is uncertain. The germline gives CDR1 SGHTA, CDR2 FQGNSA. Trimming took off 7 bases at V and 4 bases at J, with 8 bases between the two ends. The CDR3 consists of 12 residues. CDR3 DNA: TGTGCCAGCACCCCGGGTAATCAGCCCCAGCATTTT. It yields the protein CASTPGNQPQHF.

This rearrangement joins TRBV3-1 (or the pseudogene TRBV3-2) to TRBJ2-7; possible D gene TRBD1, 6 bases. Germline CDR1 LGHDT, CDR2 YNNKEL (reference sequence). The CDR3 consists of 15 residues. Trimming removed 4 bases from V and 2 bases from J, with 15 bases in between. CDR3 nucleotides: TGTGCCAGCAGCCTTAGGACAGCCAACACCTACGAGCAGTACTTC. This encodes CASSLRTANTYEQYF.

The V call is TRBV28, the J call TRBJ2-2, with D possibly TRBD1 on 6 matching bases. Germline V lookup: CDR1 MDHEN, CDR2 SYDVKM. Trimming shortened V by 1 base and J by 7 bases, and 13 bases separated the two germline ends. This CDR3 is built from 15 residues. CDR3 DNA sequence: TGTGCCAGCAGTTTATCCAGGGGTGGGATCGGGGAGCTGTTTTTT. Its translation is CASSLSRGGIGELFF. Based on the CDR3 plus reference TRBV28 and TRBJ2-2, the full variable domain is DVKVTQSSRYLVKRTGEKVFLECVQDMDHENMFWYRQDPGLGLRLIYFSYDVKMKEKGDIPEGYSVSREKKERFSLILESASTNQTSMYLCASSLSRGGIGELFFGEGSRLTVL.

This chain links TRBV10-3 with TRBJ2-3, with 8 bases matching TRBD1. Germline V lookup: CDR1 ENHRY, CDR2 SYGVKD. This CDR3 has 14 residues. With 4 bases clipped from V and 1 base from J, the junction kept 1 base outside the gene matches. Written as DNA, the CDR3 is TGTGCCATCAGTGTGGGACAGGGCACAGATACGCAGTATTTT. Amino acids: CAISVGQGTDTQYF.

The rearrangement uses TRBV5-1 and TRBJ2-3; 7 nucleotides agree with TRBD2. CDR3 length: 15 residues. Unmatched junction bases numbered 5, after V lost 0 bases and J lost 4 bases. The germline V gene encodes CDR1 SGHRS and CDR2 YFSETQ. CDR3 nucleotide sequence: TGCGCCAGCAGCTTGGTAGGCGGGAGCCCAGATACGCAGTATTTT. It translates to CASSLVGGSPDTQYF. Filled out from reference TRBV5-1 and TRBJ2-3, the complete variable domain reads KAGVTQTPRYLIKTRGQQVTLSCSPISGHRSVSWYQQTPGQGLQFLFEYFSETQRNKGNFPGRFSGRQFSNSRSEMNVSTLELGDSALYLCASSLVGGSPDTQYFGPGTRLTVL.

The chain employs TRBV15 and TRBJ1-1; 9 nucleotides line up with TRBD1. J lost 0 bases, V lost 3 bases, and 8 bases had no gene match. CDR1 LNHNV and CDR2 YYDKDF come from the germline V gene (reference sequence). The CDR3 consists of 17 residues. CDR3 in DNA: TGTGCCACCAGCAGTTCCGGACAGGGGCAGTTGAACACTGAAGCTTTCTTT. This encodes CATSSSGQGQLNTEAFF.

This chain links TRBV18 with TRBJ2-7; a possible D gene is TRBD1 (6 bases). The length of the CDR3 is 15 residues. Germline-derived CDR1 and CDR2 are KGHSH and LQKENI. Trimming cost V 6 bases and J 1 base, with 16 bases left between them. The DNA for the CDR3 is TGTGCCAGCTCCCCAACAGGGCCCCCTTCCTACGAGCAGTACTTC. Encoded protein: CASSPTGPPSYEQYF.

DNA for the CDR3: TGTGCCAGTAGTATAGACCTAGAAGGGGCCCAGTACTTC. Its translation is CASSIDLEGAQYF. V and J are TRBV19 and TRBJ2-5; D perhaps matches TRBD1 (5 bases). This CDR3 contains 13 residues. V shed 0 bases and J shed 9 bases, with 11 bases lying between them. Germline assignment: CDR1 LNHDA and CDR2 SQIVND (reference sequence).

The chain is built from TRBV21-1 and TRBJ2-1; the D call TRBD1 from the table was never checked on the DNA. TRBV21-1 is annotated as a pseudogene. CDR3 length: 18 residues. The CDR3 loop reads CASSKHFSGTVSYNEQFF. The CDR3 nucleotides are TGTGCCAGCAGCAAACACTTCAGTGGGACAGTGTCCTACAATGAGCAGTTCTTC.

The genes are TRBV5-1 and TRBJ2-7, with 7 bases aligning to TRBD1. With V trimmed by 0 bases and J by 3 bases, 3 bases remained unmatched. The CDR3 spans 14 residues. Per the germline V gene, CDR1 is SGHRS and CDR2 is YFSETQ. CDR3 amino acids: CASSLEQGFYEQYF. For the CDR3, the DNA is TGCGCCAGCAGCTTGGAACAGGGGTTCTACGAGCAGTACTTC.